The sequence of this TCR beta chain was determined in a study of STAT3 mutations in large granular lymphocyte leukemia. Background on the study: Among longitudinally sequenced T-LGLL patients, roughly half had canonical activating STAT3 mutations detected. Over half of T-LGLL patients had one or more immunosuppressive regimens.

Sequenced by immunoSEQ multiplex PCR; TCRdb stores in-frame clones only, minus some. The data show tens of thousands of clones, around 80% seen once. Germline V gives CDR1 SGHDT, CDR2 YYEEEE. The CDR3 consists of 14 residues. Trimming removed 3 bases from V and 4 bases from J; junction bases left unmatched: 3. Turning to this clone: Its antigen remains unknown.

Notes on the study in general: Every T-cell large granular lymphocyte leukemia patient had at least one immunodominant TCR beta clonotype. Some patients had dominant TCR clones larger than their STAT3 mutant burden. TCR clonotype switching after therapy occurred in about 30% of the 18 patients.

Sequenced material: PBMCs. The rearrangement uses TRBV5-6 and TRBJ1-3; the match to TRBD1 covers 8 bases. This TCR was sampled from a human donor with T large granular lymphocyte leukemia. Some clones in this sample may be carry-over from other donors' samples. As DNA, the CDR3 is TGTGCCAGCAGCTACGACAGGGGCGGAAACACCATATATTTT. Translated: CASSYDRGGNTIYF.